The T cell receptor (beta chain) under discussion was sequenced for a study of blood T cell repertoires in COVID-19. Overall study: PBMCs, B-cell-depleted T cells, or T cells were the source of the cDNA or gDNA that made up the material.

During active infection, Seattle patients enrolled and were then monitored through disease. In the authors' workflow: Researchers report that nucleated cell counts were estimated from reference gene primer amplification. Generated by immunoSEQ multiplex PCR, the TCRdb table keeps only in-frame clones and is missing some. V and J calls and clone size are given by that table; D and trimming were obtained from the DNA. The sample includes roughly 460,000 clones, about 90% of them seen just once. The trim removed 4 bases at V and 10 bases at J, leaving 2 bases unmatched. Per germline, CDR1 KGHDR and CDR2 SFDVKD. The CDR3 spans 13 residues.

The V and J genes are TRBV24-1 and TRBJ2-1; 11 bases are a match to TRBD2. Sequencing was performed on peripheral blood. This clonotype was sampled from a young man with COVID-19, enrolled during active disease. The CDR3 protein is CATSDRLAGEQFF. CDR3 bases: TGTGCCACCAGTGACCGACTAGCGGGGGAGCAGTTCTTC.